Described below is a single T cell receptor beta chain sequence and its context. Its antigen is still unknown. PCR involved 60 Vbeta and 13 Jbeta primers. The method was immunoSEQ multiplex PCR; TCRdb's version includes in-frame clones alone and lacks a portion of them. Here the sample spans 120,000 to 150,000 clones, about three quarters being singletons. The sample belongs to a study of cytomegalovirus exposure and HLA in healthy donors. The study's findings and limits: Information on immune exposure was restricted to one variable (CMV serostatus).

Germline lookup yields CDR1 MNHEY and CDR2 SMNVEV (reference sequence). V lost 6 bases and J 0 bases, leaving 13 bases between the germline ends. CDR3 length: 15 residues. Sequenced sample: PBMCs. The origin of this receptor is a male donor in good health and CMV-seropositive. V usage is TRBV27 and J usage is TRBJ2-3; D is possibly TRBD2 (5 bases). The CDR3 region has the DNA TGTGCCAGCAGCCAGGTTTGGACTAGCACAGATACGCAGTATTTT. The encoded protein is CASSQVWTSTDTQYF.